This T cell receptor (beta chain) appears in the sequencing data of a study of T cell repertoires in aging, cancer and after chemotherapy. Across the study: Donor ages fell into six groups from 30 or younger up to 70 or older. Study-wide findings and caveats: Compared with age-matched healthy donors, untreated hematological or solid cancer patients showed higher blood TCR clonality.

Turning to this clonotype: The antigen is unknown.

Multiplex touch-down PCR with TRB-A/B primers amplified rearranged V-D-J TRB sequences. TCRdb processed the multiplex PCR reads anew with MiXCR; each CDR3 protein has one entry. The profile covers about 3,900 distinct CDR3 sequences, with 30% to 40% appearing a single time and around two thirds taken by the ten largest. Peripheral blood genomic DNA, not sorted cells or RNA, was the template. This clonotype was sampled from a human donor with a solid tumor. Specimen: blood.

In nucleotides, the CDR3 is TGTGCCATCAGTGAACAGAGAGAGACCCAGTACTTC. Amino acids: CAISEQRETQYF. V is TRBV10-3 and J is TRBJ2-5; no definite D call. This CDR3 has 12 amino acids. CDR1 and CDR2 from the germline V gene are ENHRY and SYGVKD. With 3 bases removed from V and 4 bases from J, the gap between germline ends came to 6 bases.